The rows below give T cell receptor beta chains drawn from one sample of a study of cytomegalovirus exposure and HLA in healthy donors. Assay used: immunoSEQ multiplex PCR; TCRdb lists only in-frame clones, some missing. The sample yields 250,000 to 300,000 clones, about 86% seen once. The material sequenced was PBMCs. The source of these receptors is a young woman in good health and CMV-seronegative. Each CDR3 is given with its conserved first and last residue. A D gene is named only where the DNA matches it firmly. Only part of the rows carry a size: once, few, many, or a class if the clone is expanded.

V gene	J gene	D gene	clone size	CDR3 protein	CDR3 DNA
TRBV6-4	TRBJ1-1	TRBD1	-	CASSRTGNTEAFF	TGTGCCAGCAGTCGGACAGGGAACACTGAAGCTTTCTTT
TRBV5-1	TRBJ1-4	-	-	CASTPRGDNHEKLFF	TGCGCCAGCACCCCGCGGGGTGATAACCATGAAAAACTGTTTTTT
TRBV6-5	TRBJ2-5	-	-	CASSYSGTPQETQYF	TGTGCCAGCAGTTACTCCGGGACACCGCAAGAGACCCAGTACTTC
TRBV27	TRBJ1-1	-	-	CASSHRRVMGTEAFF	TGTGCCAGCAGTCATAGGAGGGTCATGGGCACTGAAGCTTTCTTT
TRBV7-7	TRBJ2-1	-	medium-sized	CASSFDSLGNEQFF	TGTGCCAGCAGCTTCGATAGCCTCGGCAATGAGCAGTTCTTC
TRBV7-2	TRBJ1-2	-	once	CASSSPGGGRNYGYTF	TGTGCCAGCAGCTCTCCCGGGGGGGGCCGCAACTATGGCTACACCTTC
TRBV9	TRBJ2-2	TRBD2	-	CASSGIQRGPNTGELFF	TGTGCCAGCAGCGGAATTCAGCGGGGCCCCAACACCGGGGAGCTGTTTTTT
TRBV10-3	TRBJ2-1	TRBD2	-	CAISDFGGDNEQFF	TGTGCCATCAGTGACTTCGGGGGGGACAATGAGCAGTTCTTC
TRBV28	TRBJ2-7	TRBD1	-	CASSLIRWQGAGEQYF	TGTGCCAGCAGTTTAATAAGGTGGCAGGGGGCTGGCGAGCAGTACTTC
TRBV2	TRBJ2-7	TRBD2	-	CASYRREGTYEQYF	TGTGCCAGCTACCGACGGGAGGGAACCTACGAGCAGTACTTC
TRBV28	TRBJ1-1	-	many	CASSLYRTNTEAFF	TGTGCCAGCAGTTTGTACAGAACGAACACTGAAGCTTTCTTT
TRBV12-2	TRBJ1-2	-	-	CASRPPATGVYGYTF	TGTGCAAGTCGCCCTCCCGCGACAGGGGTTTATGGCTACACCTTC
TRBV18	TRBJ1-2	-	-	CASSPRRGANYGYTF	TGTGCCAGCTCACCCAGACGGGGAGCTAACTATGGCTACACCTTC
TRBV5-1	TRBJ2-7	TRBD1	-	CASSSGGANEQYF	TGCGCCAGCAGCTCAGGGGGAGCCAACGAGCAGTACTTC
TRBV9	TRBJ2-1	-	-	CASSGGRNEQFF	TGTGCCAGCAGCGGGGGCCGTAATGAGCAGTTCTTC
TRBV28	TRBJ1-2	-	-	CASSFDARRGYTF	TGTGCCAGCAGTTTCGATGCCAGGCGTGGCTACACCTTC
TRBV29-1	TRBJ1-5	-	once	CSVVDTFSGGNQPQHF	TGCAGCGTTGTAGACACCTTCTCCGGGGGCAATCAGCCCCAGCATTTT
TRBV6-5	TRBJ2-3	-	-	CASSYGGTSTDTQYF	TGTGCCAGCAGTTACGGCGGAACTAGCACAGATACGCAGTATTTT
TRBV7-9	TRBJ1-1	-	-	CASSLRAGPEAFF	TGTGCCAGCAGCCTAAGGGCAGGGCCAGAAGCTTTCTTT
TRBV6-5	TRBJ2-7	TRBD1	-	CASSPRQGPQAEQYF	TGTGCCAGCAGTCCTCGACAGGGGCCCCAGGCCGAGCAGTACTTC
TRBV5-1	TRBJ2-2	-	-	CASSLGSSDTGELFF	TGCGCCAGCAGCTTGGGGAGCTCCGACACCGGGGAGCTGTTTTTT
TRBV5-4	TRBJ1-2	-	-	CASSLDPNYGYTF	TGTGCCAGCAGCTTGGATCCGAACTATGGCTACACCTTC
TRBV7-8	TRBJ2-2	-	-	CASSNPSGTGELFF	TGTGCCAGCAGCAACCCATCAGGGACCGGGGAGCTGTTTTTT
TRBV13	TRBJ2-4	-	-	CASSPRDGKLAKNIQYF	TGTGCCAGCAGCCCACGGGATGGGAAACTAGCCAAAAACATTCAGTACTTC
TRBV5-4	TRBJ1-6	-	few	CASSLGGGLSYNSPLHF	TGTGCCAGCAGCTTGGGCGGGGGGCTGTCCTATAATTCACCCCTCCACTTT
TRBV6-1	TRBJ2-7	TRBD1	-	CASDGTGGGSYEQYF	TGTGCCAGCGACGGGACAGGTGGGGGCTCCTACGAGCAGTACTTC
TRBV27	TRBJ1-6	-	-	CASSHGQIYNSPLHF	TGTGCCAGCAGTCACGGACAGATCTATAATTCACCCCTCCACTTT
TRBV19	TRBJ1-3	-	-	CASRSLAGADTIYF	TGTGCCAGTAGATCCCTCGCGGGGGCAGACACCATATATTTT
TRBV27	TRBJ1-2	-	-	CASSLGGQGLNYGYTF	TGTGCCAGCAGTTTAGGCGGCCAGGGTCTTAACTATGGCTACACCTTC
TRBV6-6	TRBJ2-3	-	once	CASSYSFGDAEDTQYF	TGTGCCAGCAGTTACTCGTTCGGAGACGCTGAAGATACGCAGTATTTT
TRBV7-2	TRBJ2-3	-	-	CASSTGGHSGVHTDTQYF	TGTGCCAGCAGCACCGGGGGGCACTCGGGGGTACACACAGATACGCAGTATTTT
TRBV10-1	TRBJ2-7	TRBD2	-	CASSTTSGGTYEQYF	TGCGCCAGCAGCACGACTAGCGGGGGGACCTACGAGCAGTACTTC
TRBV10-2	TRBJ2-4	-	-	CASSPLEELAKNIQYF	TGCGCCAGCAGCCCGCTGGAGGAACTAGCCAAAAACATTCAGTACTTC
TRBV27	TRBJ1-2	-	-	CASSLRGGPYGYTF	TGTGCCAGCAGTCTCCGGGGGGGCCCCTATGGCTACACCTTC
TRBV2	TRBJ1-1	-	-	CASSDQGTEAFF	TGTGCCAGCAGTGACCAGGGCACTGAAGCTTTCTTT
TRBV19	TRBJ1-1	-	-	CASSIRYSNTEAFF	TGTGCCAGTAGTATCCGGTACTCGAACACTGAAGCTTTCTTT
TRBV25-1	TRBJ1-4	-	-	CASRAGEVWEKLFF	TGTGCCAGCAGGGCGGGGGAGGTCTGGGAAAAACTGTTTTTT
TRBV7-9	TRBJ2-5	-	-	CASRTVPETQYF	TGTGCCAGTCGGACAGTGCCAGAGACCCAGTACTTC
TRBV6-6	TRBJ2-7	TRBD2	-	CASTLGSAGVYEQYF	TGTGCCAGCACCCTCGGATCCGCGGGAGTGTACGAGCAGTACTTC
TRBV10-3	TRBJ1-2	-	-	CAISESTGRDGYTF	TGTGCCATCAGTGAGTCAACAGGGAGGGATGGCTACACCTTC